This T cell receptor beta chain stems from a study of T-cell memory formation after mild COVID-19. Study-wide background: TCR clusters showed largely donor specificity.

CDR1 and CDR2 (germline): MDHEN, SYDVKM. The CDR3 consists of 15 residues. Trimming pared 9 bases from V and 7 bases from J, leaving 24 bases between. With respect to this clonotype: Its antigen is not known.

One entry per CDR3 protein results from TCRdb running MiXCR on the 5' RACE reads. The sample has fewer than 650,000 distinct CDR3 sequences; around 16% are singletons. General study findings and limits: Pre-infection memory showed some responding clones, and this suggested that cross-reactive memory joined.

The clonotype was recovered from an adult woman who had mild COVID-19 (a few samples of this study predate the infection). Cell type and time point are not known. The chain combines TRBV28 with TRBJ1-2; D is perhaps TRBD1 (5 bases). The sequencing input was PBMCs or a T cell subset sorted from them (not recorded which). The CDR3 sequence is CASNDLGQGGSGYTF. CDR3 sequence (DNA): TGTGCCAGTAACGACCTCGGGCAGGGTGGTAGTGGCTACACCTTC.